The next 19 T cell receptor beta chains were all read from a single sample in a study of shared clonotypes between healthy human individuals. Clones were sequenced by immunoSEQ multiplex PCR, and TCRdb holds only the in-frame ones, with some missing. The repertoire includes over 2 million clones, 85% to 95% of them detected once, and around 0.4% sits in the top ten. Input material: naive CD4+ T cells from PBMCs. Subset given: CD45RA+ positively selected. The source of these receptors is a man between 18 and 35 years old in good health. Some clones in this sample may be carry-over from other donors' samples.

This chain links TRBV6-4 with TRBJ2-7, with 9 bases fitting TRBD1. The CDR3 sequence is 14 residues long. Germline V gene data show CDR1 as MRHNA and CDR2 as SNTAGT. The V gene end was trimmed by 6 bases and the J gene end by 4 bases; junction bases not matched to a gene: 7. The CDR3 here is CASSHRGPVYEQYF. In DNA form, the CDR3 reads TGTGCCAGCAGCCACAGGGGGCCGGTATACGAGCAGTACTTC.

The gene calls are TRBV7-2 and TRBJ2-3; TRBD2 matches at 8 bases. V dropped 2 bases and J dropped 6; count of bases not matched to a gene: 7. The CDR3 extends over 15 amino acids. Germline V gene lookup returns CDR1 SGHTA and CDR2 FQGNSA. The CDR3 DNA reads TGTGCCAGCAGCTTAACGGGACTAGAATCTGATACGCAGTATTTT. This gives the protein CASSLTGLESDTQYF.

V is TRBV28 and J is TRBJ2-7; 9 bases fit TRBD2. The germline CDR1 and CDR2 sequences are MDHEN and SYDVKM. The J segment lost 4 bases and the V segment lost 6 bases, leaving 7 bases of the junction unmatched. The length of the CDR3 is 14 residues. The CDR3 coding sequence is TGTGCCAGCAGCATGGCGGGAGGGCCTTACGAGCAGTACTTC. It translates to CASSMAGGPYEQYF.

The V call is TRBV10-3, the J call TRBJ1-6; the D is unclear. The CDR3 is made up of 17 amino acids. The V gene's germline CDR1 is ENHRY and CDR2 SYGVKD. V was trimmed by 0 bases and J by 10 bases, leaving 19 bases between them. DNA for the CDR3: TGTGCCATCAGTGAGTCCGCGGAGAGGAGCTTAACATCACCCCTCCACTTT. This encodes CAISESAERSLTSPLHF.

This clone was seen just once. Different DNA sequences within this sample yield the same CDR3. J is TRBJ2-5 and V is TRBV9; 7 bases line up with TRBD2. The germline gives CDR1 SGDLS, CDR2 YYNGEE. V shed 4 bases and J 1 base; nucleotides not matched to a gene: 4. This CDR3 has 14 residues. The CDR3 sequence is CASSSGTAQETQYF. In DNA form, the CDR3 reads TGTGCCAGCAGCAGCGGGACTGCCCAAGAGACCCAGTACTTC. Together with reference TRBV9 and TRBJ2-5, the CDR3 gives the full variable domain: DSGVTQTPKHLITATGQRVTLRCSPRSGDLSVYWYQQSLDQGLQFLIQYYNGEERAKGNILERFSAQQFPDLHSELNLSSLELGDSALYFCASSSGTAQETQYFGPGTRLLVL.

To note about this clone: The same CDR3 also results from other DNA sequences found in this sample. The chain is built from TRBV7-2 and TRBJ2-5; 7 bases are shared with TRBD1. Trimming at V came to 5 bases and at J to 2 bases, leaving 2 bases not matched to a gene. This CDR3 has 13 amino acids. Germline V CDR1 and CDR2: SGHTA, FQGNSA. The CDR3, as DNA: TGTGCCAGCAGCAGGGGACAGCAAGAGACCCAGTACTTC. Translated: CASSRGQQETQYF. Complete variable domain (other parts from reference TRBV7-2 and TRBJ2-5): GAGVSQSPSNKVTEKGKDVELRCDPISGHTALYWYRQSLGQGLEFLIYFQGNSAPDKSGLPSDRFSAERTGGSVSTLTIQRTQQEDSAVYLCASSRGQQETQYFGPGTRLLVL.

V and J are TRBV29-1 and TRBJ2-3, with D perhaps TRBD1 (5 bases). Germline CDR1 and CDR2: SQVTM and ANQGSEA. V was cut by 6 bases and J by 7 bases, with 11 bases left in between. This CDR3 has 11 amino acids. The chain's CDR3 is CSVLGRNTQYF. The CDR3 DNA is TGCAGCGTATTGGGGCGAAATACGCAGTATTTT.

The rearrangement uses TRBV4-1 and TRBJ1-6; D unresolved. Germline V gives CDR1 MGHRA, CDR2 YSYEKL. V lost 0 bases to trimming and J lost 9 bases, with 18 bases between them. CDR3 length equals 17 residues. CDR3: CASSQDRSDGWSSPLHF. The DNA for the CDR3 is TGCGCCAGCAGCCAAGATCGCTCGGACGGATGGTCTTCACCCCTCCACTTT.

This chain links TRBV5-1 with TRBJ2-1; 7 bases match TRBD1. Trimming at V came to 5 bases and at J to 7 bases, leaving 12 bases not matched to a gene. CDR1 and CDR2 (germline): SGHRS, YFSETQ. The CDR3 length is 15 residues. This CDR3 is CASRLTPRGQNEQFF. DNA for the CDR3: TGCGCCAGCAGATTAACGCCGAGGGGGCAGAATGAGCAGTTCTTC.

The chain uses TRBV10-3 and TRBJ1-6; 8 bases map to TRBD1. Germline V gives CDR1 ENHRY, CDR2 SYGVKD. The V segment lost 2 bases and the J segment 10 bases; nucleotides outside the gene matches: 1. The CDR3 covers 13 residues. CDR3 coding DNA: TGTGCCATCAGTGAGGCAGGGGGCTCACCCCTCCACTTT. As protein: CAISEAGGSPLHF.

This chain uses TRBV19 with TRBJ1-5, with D possibly matching TRBD1 (6 bases). Trimming pared 2 bases from V and 6 bases from J, leaving 20 bases between. Germline-derived CDR1 and CDR2 are LNHDA and SQIVND (reference sequence). The length of the CDR3 is 17 residues. CDR3: CASSIRSRGQGGQPQHF. CDR3 nucleotides: TGTGCCAGTAGTATAAGGTCTCGGGGGCAGGGCGGTCAGCCCCAGCATTTT.

The CDR3 here is CASSLLPTYEQYF. CDR3 bases: TGTGCCAGCTCACTACTTCCTACCTACGAGCAGTACTTC. The chain uses TRBV18 and TRBJ2-7; D remains unclear. Germline V gene lookup returns CDR1 KGHSH and CDR2 LQKENI. The CDR3 totals 13 residues. V lost 4 bases, J lost 2 bases, and 9 bases lay in between.

Concerning this clone itself: Different DNA sequences within this sample yield the same CDR3. The V call is TRBV18, the J call TRBJ2-7; D is undetermined. The CDR3 totals 12 residues. Looked up from germline, CDR1 is KGHSH and CDR2 is LQKENI. With 3 bases removed from V and 6 bases from J, the gap between germline ends came to 9 bases. In nucleotides, the CDR3 is TGTGCCAGCTCACCCCTTGGACGCGAGCAGTACTTC. It specifies CASSPLGREQYF. The complete variable domain, with remaining parts taken from reference TRBV18 and TRBJ2-7, reads NAGVMQNPRHLVRRRGQEARLRCSPMKGHSHVYWYRQLPEEGLKFMVYLQKENIIDESGMPKERFSAEFPKEGPSILRIQQVVRGDSAAYFCASSPLGREQYFGPGTRLTVT.

The gene calls are TRBV14 and TRBJ2-2, with D tentatively TRBD2 (6 bases). There are 15 residues in the CDR3. CDR1 and CDR2 (germline): SGHDN, FVKESK. V lost 1 base and J 5 bases, leaving 11 bases between the germline ends. Here the CDR3 DNA reads TGTGCCAGCAGCCAAGCTTCGGGGGTGACCGGGGAGCTGTTTTTT. Amino acids: CASSQASGVTGELFF.

This chain links TRBV27 with TRBJ2-1, with D tentatively TRBD1 (5 bases). The CDR3 runs to 15 residues. Deletions cut 2 bases from V and 0 bases from J, with 8 bases between. Germline V gene sequence: CDR1 MNHEY, CDR2 SMNVEV (reference sequence). CDR3 residues: CASSLGASSYNEQFF. Here the CDR3 DNA reads TGTGCCAGCAGTTTAGGGGCGAGCTCCTACAATGAGCAGTTCTTC.

This chain joins TRBV27 and TRBJ2-7; 8 nucleotides line up with TRBD1. CDR3 length: 13 residues. Germline V gene data show CDR1 as MNHEY and CDR2 as SMNVEV (reference sequence). The J segment lost 6 bases and the V segment lost 5 bases, leaving 6 bases of the junction unmatched. The CDR3 DNA sequence: TGTGCCAGCAGTCCCCAGGGGGCCGCCGAGCAGTACTTC. Its protein is CASSPQGAAEQYF.

The J gene is TRBJ2-5, the V gene TRBV5-4, with D possibly being TRBD1 (6 bases). V was pared by 4 bases and J by 5 bases, with 18 bases between. This CDR3 has 15 amino acids. Germline CDR1 and CDR2: SGHNT and YYREEE (reference sequence). The CDR3 sequence: CASSIDGPRGETQYF. The CDR3, as DNA: TGTGCCAGCAGCATCGACGGCCCGAGGGGGGAGACCCAGTACTTC.

This chain uses TRBV5-4 with TRBJ2-1; 10 bases agree with TRBD1. The length of the CDR3 is 15 residues. The germline CDR1 and CDR2 sequences are SGHNT and YYREEE (reference sequence). V shed 0 bases, J shed 4 bases, and the junction held 1 base outside the gene matches. The CDR3 DNA sequence: TGTGCCAGCAGCTTGGCGGGACAGGGGTACAATGAGCAGTTCTTC. Protein: CASSLAGQGYNEQFF.

This clone was detected only a few times. The J gene is TRBJ2-2, the V gene TRBV9; TRBD2 matches at 10 bases. The CDR3 is 14 amino acids. Germline CDR1 SGDLS, CDR2 YYNGEE. V was pared by 5 bases and J by 7 bases, with 5 bases of the junction left unmatched. The DNA of the CDR3 is TGTGCCAGCAGTGGGACTAGCGAAGGCGGGGAGCTGTTTTTT. Translation gives CASSGTSEGGELFF. Full variable domain (outside the CDR3, taken from reference TRBV9 and TRBJ2-2): DSGVTQTPKHLITATGQRVTLRCSPRSGDLSVYWYQQSLDQGLQFLIQYYNGEERAKGNILERFSAQQFPDLHSELNLSSLELGDSALYFCASSGTSEGGELFFGEGSRLTVL.